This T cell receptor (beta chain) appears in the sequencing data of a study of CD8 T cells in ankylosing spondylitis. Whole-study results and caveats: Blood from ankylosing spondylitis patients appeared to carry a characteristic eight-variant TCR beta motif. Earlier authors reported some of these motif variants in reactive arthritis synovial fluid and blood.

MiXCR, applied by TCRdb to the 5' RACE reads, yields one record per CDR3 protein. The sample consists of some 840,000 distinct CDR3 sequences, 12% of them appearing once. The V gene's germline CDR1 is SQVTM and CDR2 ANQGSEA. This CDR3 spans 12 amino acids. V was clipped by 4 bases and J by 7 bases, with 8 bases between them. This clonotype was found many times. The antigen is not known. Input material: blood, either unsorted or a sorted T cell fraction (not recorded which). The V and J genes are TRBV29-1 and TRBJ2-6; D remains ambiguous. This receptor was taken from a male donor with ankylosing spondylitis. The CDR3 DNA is TGCAGCGTTGCACAGTCTGCCAACGTCCTGACTTTC. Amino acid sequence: CSVAQSANVLTF.